What follows are 10 T cell receptor beta chains derived from one specimen sequenced in a study of memory CD4+ T cells and cytomegalovirus serostatus. The sort gate was single viable CD3+CD4+CD8-CD45RO+ cells for memory CD4+ T cells. The data were produced by immunoSEQ multiplex PCR, yet TCRdb's version contains in-frame clones alone and is incomplete. The data show about 50,000 clones, around four fifths seen once. The sequenced material came from memory CD4+ T cells from blood. Receptors originate from an adult in good health and CMV-seronegative.

J is TRBJ1-2 and V is TRBV30; 7 bases fit TRBD1. Trimming at V came to 0 bases and at J to 6 bases, leaving 10 bases not matched to a gene. Germline assignment: CDR1 GTSNPN and CDR2 SVGIG (reference sequence). This CDR3 region has 15 residues. Written as DNA, the CDR3 is TGTGCCTGGAGTGTCATTTCGGACAGGACTCATGGCTACACCTTC. This sequence encodes CAWSVISDRTHGYTF.

The CDR3 sequence: CASSFGAVGARQETQYF. CDR3 sequence (DNA): TGTGCCAGCAGTTTTGGCGCGGTGGGGGCCCGCCAAGAGACCCAGTACTTC. This rearrangement joins TRBV28 to TRBJ2-5; TRBD1 might be the D (6 bases). V lost 3 bases, J lost 1 base, and 18 bases lay in between. Germline CDR1 MDHEN, CDR2 SYDVKM. There are 17 residues in the CDR3.

This rearrangement joins TRBV28 to TRBJ2-7; tentatively, D is TRBD1 or TRBD2 (6 bases each). Germline V gene sequence: CDR1 MDHEN, CDR2 SYDVKM. V was pared by 2 bases and J by 4 bases, with 18 bases between. The CDR3 loop spans 16 amino acids. The CDR3 DNA reads TGTGCCAGCAGTTTACCCGCCGGGGGCGTTGGATACGAGCAGTACTTC. It specifies CASSLPAGGVGYEQYF. Variable domain in full (rest from reference TRBV28 and TRBJ2-7): DVKVTQSSRYLVKRTGEKVFLECVQDMDHENMFWYRQDPGLGLRLIYFSYDVKMKEKGDIPEGYSVSREKKERFSLILESASTNQTSMYLCASSLPAGGVGYEQYFGPGTRLTVT.

This chain connects TRBV30 to TRBJ2-7; 13 bases agree with TRBD2. The V gene's germline CDR1 is GTSNPN and CDR2 SVGIG (reference sequence). This CDR3 is built from 16 residues. After removal of 3 bases from V and 0 bases from J, the junction contained 5 bases not matched to a gene. The CDR3 sequence is CAWSPGLAGASYEQYF. In DNA, the CDR3 is TGTGCCTGGAGCCCTGGACTAGCGGGGGCCTCCTACGAGCAGTACTTC.

The chain links TRBV4-1 to TRBJ1-2; no clear D gene. This CDR3 spans 15 amino acids. The germline V gene has CDR1 MGHRA and CDR2 YSYEKL. The V end was cut by 0 bases, the J end by 2 bases, with 10 bases between. This CDR3 is CASSQEGIVNYGYTF. The CDR3 DNA reads TGCGCCAGCAGCCAAGAAGGGATTGTGAACTATGGCTACACCTTC.

In this sample, this clone turned up once. Other DNA sequences in this specimen translate into the identical CDR3. The V call is TRBV7-9, the J call TRBJ2-7; D ambiguous. Trimming removed 3 bases at V and 4 bases at J, with 4 bases between. From germline, CDR1 is SEHNR and CDR2 FQNEAQ (reference sequence). This CDR3 is 11 amino acids long. CDR3: CASSLEYEQYF. In DNA, the CDR3 is TGTGCCAGCAGCTTGGAGTACGAGCAGTACTTC.

This chain joins TRBV7-2 and TRBJ1-2; a weak D match, TRBD1 (5 bases). Per the germline V gene, CDR1 is SGHTA and CDR2 is FQGNSA. The CDR3 length is 12 residues. The V end lost 2 bases, the J end lost 8 bases, and 9 bases lay between the germline ends. The CDR3 reads CASSLLRGGYTF. The DNA for the CDR3 is TGTGCCAGCAGCTTATTAAGGGGAGGCTACACCTTC.

The chain uses TRBV6-5 and TRBJ2-7; D is perhaps TRBD2 (5 bases). The ends were cut back, 5 bases at V and 7 bases at J, with 12 bases in the middle. The CDR3 length is 12 residues. Per the germline V gene, CDR1 is MNHEY and CDR2 is SVGAGI. Written as DNA, the CDR3 is TGTGCCAGCAGTCCGCGGGCTTCGGAGCAGTACTTC. Its protein product is CASSPRASEQYF.

The chain carries TRBV5-4 and TRBJ1-2, with no clear D. CDR3 size: 15 residues. Germline values: CDR1 SGHNT, CDR2 YYREEE (reference sequence). V lost 4 bases and J lost 0, with 13 bases in between. CDR3 nucleotide sequence: TGTGCCAGCAGCCGGGATAAACCGACTAACTATGGCTACACCTTC. This translates into CASSRDKPTNYGYTF.

CDR3 loop: CASSLENYEQYF. CDR3 nucleotides: TGTGCCAGCAGTTTGGAGAACTACGAGCAGTACTTC. The chain combines TRBV28 with TRBJ2-7; D is uncertain. This CDR3 spans 12 amino acids. Germline CDR1 MDHEN, CDR2 SYDVKM. V lost 3 bases and J 3 bases, leaving 6 bases between the germline ends.